What follows is one T cell receptor beta chain and its context. Its antigen remains unidentified. The V end was cut by 2 bases, the J end by 3 bases, with 5 bases between. CDR1 is GTSNPN, CDR2 SVGIG, per germline (reference sequence). The CDR3 sequence is 11 residues long. This sample is part of a study of T cell responses to AZD1222 COVID-19 vaccine. Points from the study as a whole: Dominant CD4 TCR responses targeted spike regions 160-218 and 743-854.

Generated by immunoSEQ multiplex PCR, the TCRdb table keeps only in-frame clones and is missing some. The sample shows approximately 110,000 clones, roughly nine tenths of them seen only once. The receptor was isolated from an adult in good health. The source was peripheral blood, collected on day 0 of AZD1222 vaccination. The V gene is TRBV30, the J gene TRBJ2-7; D is undetermined. The CDR3 bases are TGTGCCTGGAGTACCAACTACGAGCAGTACTTC. Its translation: CAWSTNYEQYF.